This T cell receptor (beta chain) was profiled in a study of radiotherapy plus CTLA-4 blockade in lung cancer (dated by TCRdb to the late 2010s). For context, the study as a whole: Among enrolled patients, roughly 18% had an objective response and 30% to 35% reached disease control. What the work shows at the level of the full study, not this receptor alone: Increased serum interferon-beta after radiation, together with early dynamic changes in blood T cell clones, were reported to be the strongest predictors of response. After treatment with radiotherapy and ipilimumab, TCR clones that came from tumors expanded in the peripheral blood.

The study evaluated CTLA-4 blockade (ipilimumab) given together with focal radiation therapy in patients who had chemo-refractory metastatic non-small-cell lung cancer. Worth noting for this clone: Its recognized antigen is unknown. Per-nucleotide qualities are absent, and no much larger clonotype sits a single base away.

Library generation was performed with the immunoSEQ multiplex PCR assay. The table comes from immuneACCESS by way of TCRdb, which keeps in-frame sequences with V and J called. Part of the clones is missing from these tables; in studies checked, under half for an unresolved V gene and the rest for unknown reasons. In all, the sample holds approximately 37,000 clones, and roughly 75% of those were seen once. 9.8% of the sample is in the top ten clones. At the junction V is shortened by 2 bases and J by 11 bases; bases outside the gene matches: 15. Its CDR3 holds 16 amino acids, cysteine through phenylalanine. The CDR3 DNA has 48 bases and is translated from base 1. Via the germline V gene (reference sequence), CDR1 is GTSNPN and CDR2 SVGIG.

The sample here was peripheral blood, taken from a patient treated with radiotherapy plus ipilimumab. This sequence was found in a human donor with non-small cell lung cancer who had stable disease on radiotherapy plus ipilimumab. The rearranged chain carries TRBV30 and TRBJ2-5, and 12 bases in between align with TRBD1. The DNA sequence reads TGTGCCTGGAGTACCTCAGCCGGGACAGGGGGCGCCAAGCAGTACTTC. Its translation reads: CAWSTSAGTGGAKQYF. When the CDR3 is completed using the reference TRBV30 and TRBJ2-5 genes on either side, the full variable domain is SQTIHQWPATLVQPVGSPLSLECTVEGTSNPNLYWYRQAAGRGLQLLFYSVGIGQISSEVPQNLSASRPQDRQFILSSKKLLLSDSGFYLCAWSTSAGTGGAKQYFGPGTRLLVL.